These T cell receptor beta chains were read from a single sample in a study of human CD4 T cells and Enterobacteriaceae. The method was immunoSEQ multiplex PCR; TCRdb's version includes in-frame clones alone and lacks a portion of them. The sample holds tens of thousands of clones, 65% to 85% seen once. Sequenced: memory CD4+ T cells from blood. Source of these receptors: a human donor in good health. The CDR3 runs from the conserved cysteine through the conserved F or W. A D gene is named only where the DNA matches it firmly. Some rows have no size entry. The others give once, few or many, or a class for an expanded clone.

d_call	v_call	j_call	clone_size	cdr3_aa	cdr3_nt
TRBD2	TRBV5-1	TRBJ2-7	.	CASSLAGGPNEQYF	TGCGCCAGCAGCTTGGCGGGAGGGCCAAACGAGCAGTACTTC
.	TRBV25-1	TRBJ2-1	.	CASSEYGAYSSYNEQFF	TGTGCCAGCAGTGAATATGGGGCCTATAGCTCCTACAATGAGCAGTTCTTC
.	TRBV6-5	TRBJ1-1	.	CASSYSGKEAFF	TGTGCCAGCAGTTACTCGGGAAAAGAAGCTTTCTTT
TRBD1	TRBV30	TRBJ1-2	.	CAWSGTGGTTSGYTF	TGTGCCTGGAGTGGAACAGGGGGAACCACATCTGGCTACACCTTC
.	TRBV11-2	TRBJ2-1	.	CASSPRDSSYNEQFF	TGTGCCAGCAGCCCGCGGGACAGCTCCTACAATGAGCAGTTCTTC
.	TRBV25-1	TRBJ2-7	.	CASGRGWPYEQYF	TGTGCCAGCGGAAGGGGGTGGCCGTACGAGCAGTACTTC
.	TRBV7-3	TRBJ2-6	.	CASSFFQGLGSGANVLTF	TGTGCCAGCAGCTTTTTCCAGGGATTGGGGTCTGGGGCCAACGTCCTGACTTTC
.	TRBV4-1	TRBJ1-1	.	CASSPLRSSATEAFF	TGCGCCAGCAGCCCGCTCCGGTCCTCGGCCACTGAAGCTTTCTTT
.	TRBV5-4	TRBJ1-6	.	CASSAPGHNSPLHF	TGTGCCAGCAGCGCCCCCGGGCACAATTCACCCCTCCACTTT
TRBD1	TRBV5-8	TRBJ2-2	.	CASRSGQGSNTGELFF	TGTGCCAGCAGATCCGGACAGGGCTCGAACACCGGGGAGCTGTTTTTT
TRBD2	TRBV6-1	TRBJ2-7	.	CASSVSGTSVYEQYF	TGTGCCAGCAGTGTATCAGGGACTAGCGTCTACGAGCAGTACTTC
.	TRBV5-6	TRBJ2-7	.	CASSLRRQSSYEQYF	TGTGCCAGCAGCTTGAGGCGGCAAAGCTCCTACGAGCAGTACTTC
TRBD1	TRBV5-1	TRBJ2-1	.	CASSPSGDRTYNEQFF	TGCGCCAGCAGCCCCTCCGGGGACAGGACGTACAATGAGCAGTTCTTC
TRBD1	TRBV6-5	TRBJ1-2	.	CASTRTGAPISYTF	TGTGCCAGCACGCGGACAGGGGCCCCTATCAGCTACACCTTC
TRBD1	TRBV2	TRBJ2-1	.	CASSEGGQGRGNEQFF	TGTGCCAGCAGTGAAGGAGGACAGGGGCGCGGGAATGAGCAGTTCTTC
.	TRBV18	TRBJ1-1	.	CASSSAGNTEAFF	TGTGCCAGCTCATCCGCAGGGAACACTGAAGCTTTCTTT
.	TRBV28	TRBJ2-7	.	CASSLSQLSREQYF	TGTGCCAGCAGTTTGTCGCAGCTCTCTCGGGAGCAGTACTTC
TRBD2	TRBV28	TRBJ2-5	.	CASSGLAGFQETQYF	TGTGCCAGCAGTGGGCTAGCGGGTTTCCAAGAGACCCAGTACTTC
.	TRBV11-2	TRBJ2-5	.	CASSFRSQETQYF	TGTGCCAGCAGCTTTAGAAGCCAAGAGACCCAGTACTTC
TRBD1	TRBV18	TRBJ1-4	.	CASSPTPSSGGRRSTNEKLFF	TGTGCCAGCTCCCCAACACCTTCGTCAGGGGGCCGGAGATCAACTAATGAAAAACTGTTTTTT
.	TRBV4-2	TRBJ2-5	.	CASSQEGARETQYF	TGTGCCAGCAGCCAAGAGGGGGCGCGGGAGACCCAGTACTTC
TRBD1	TRBV28	TRBJ2-7	.	CASSPTGTGAYEQYF	TGTGCCAGCAGTCCAACCGGGACAGGGGCGTACGAGCAGTACTTC
.	TRBV27	TRBJ2-5	.	CASSSLASETQYF	TGTGCCAGCAGTTCGCTAGCCTCAGAGACCCAGTACTTC
.	TRBV4-1	TRBJ1-1	.	CASSRTEAYEAFF	TGCGCCAGCAGCCGCACCGAGGCGTATGAAGCTTTCTTT
.	TRBV14	TRBJ2-1	.	CASSQARAGEQFF	TGTGCCAGCAGCCAAGCCCGCGCGGGGGAGCAGTTCTTC
.	TRBV12-5	TRBJ2-7	.	CASEVRGEQYF	TGTGCTAGTGAGGTCCGAGGAGAGCAGTACTTC
.	TRBV6-1	TRBJ2-7	few	CASSEAFGMPYEQYF	TGTGCCAGCAGTGAAGCTTTTGGGATGCCCTACGAGCAGTACTTC
.	TRBV19	TRBJ2-3	.	CASSIRADTQYF	TGTGCCAGTAGTATTCGCGCAGATACGCAGTATTTT
TRBD2	TRBV6-5	TRBJ2-5	.	CASSTSSGSRETQYF	TGTGCCAGCAGTACCTCGAGCGGGAGTAGAGAGACCCAGTACTTC
.	TRBV11-3	TRBJ2-5	.	CASSLGGQGGQETQYF	TGTGCCAGCAGCTTAGGTGGTCAGGGCGGGCAAGAGACCCAGTACTTC
.	TRBV7-3	TRBJ2-1	few	CASSLRPRTSSYNEQFF	TGTGCCAGCAGCTTACGGCCGAGAACTAGCTCCTACAATGAGCAGTTCTTC
.	TRBV9	TRBJ2-2	.	CASSVVPGPDRNTGELFF	TGTGCCAGCAGCGTAGTCCCGGGACCAGACAGGAACACCGGGGAGCTGTTTTTT
.	TRBV7-9	TRBJ1-1	.	CASSLMTEAFF	TGTGCCAGCAGCTTAATGACTGAAGCTTTCTTT
.	TRBV28	TRBJ1-5	.	CASIGGNQPQHF	TGTGCCAGCATAGGGGGGAATCAGCCCCAGCATTTT
.	TRBV5-4	TRBJ1-3	few	CASSLPGASGNTIYF	TGTGCCAGCAGCTTGCCGGGGGCCTCTGGAAACACCATATATTTT
TRBD1	TRBV6-5	TRBJ1-6	few	CASSRQGSGSPLHF	TGTGCCAGCAGCCGACAGGGCTCAGGCTCACCCCTCCACTTT
.	TRBV18	TRBJ2-7	.	CASSLVSQGGEQYF	TGTGCCAGCTCACTAGTTTCACAGGGTGGCGAGCAGTACTTC
TRBD1	TRBV25-1	TRBJ1-1	.	CASSEYGQGGTEAFF	TGTGCCAGCAGTGAATACGGACAGGGAGGGACTGAAGCTTTCTTT
.	TRBV6-1	TRBJ2-5	.	CASIGGERTQETQYF	TGTGCCAGCATTGGGGGCGAGAGGACCCAAGAGACCCAGTACTTC
.	TRBV11-3	TRBJ1-1	.	CASSSRQNTEAFF	TGTGCCAGCAGCTCGAGACAGAACACTGAAGCTTTCTTT
.	TRBV5-1	TRBJ2-3	few	CASSSGSTDTQYF	TGCGCCAGCAGTAGTGGGAGCACAGATACGCAGTATTTT
.	TRBV7-9	TRBJ2-2	.	CASSFSFPNTGELFF	TGTGCCAGCAGCTTTTCATTTCCGAACACCGGGGAGCTGTTTTTT
.	TRBV6-1	TRBJ1-1	.	CASSFAVNTEAFF	TGTGCCAGCAGTTTCGCAGTGAACACTGAAGCTTTCTTT
.	TRBV4-1	TRBJ2-3	.	CASSPWVGDPHTDTQYF	TGCGCCAGCAGCCCGTGGGTCGGGGACCCTCACACAGATACGCAGTATTTT
.	TRBV4-1	TRBJ1-6	.	CASSPRRGIRQNSPLHF	TGCGCCAGCAGCCCCCGCAGGGGAATAAGGCAGAATTCACCCCTCCACTTT
TRBD1	TRBV10-2	TRBJ1-2	.	CASRRTGSGEGYGYTF	TGCGCCAGCAGGAGGACAGGGTCGGGTGAAGGCTATGGCTACACCTTC
.	TRBV6-6	TRBJ2-2	once	CASSYSAGRTGELFF	TGTGCCAGCAGTTACTCGGCGGGACGAACCGGGGAGCTGTTTTTT
.	TRBV6-5	TRBJ1-1	.	CASSSTGWRNTEAFF	TGTGCCAGCAGTTCCACAGGGTGGCGAAACACTGAAGCTTTCTTT